Following are 28 T cell receptor beta chains from one sample sequenced in a study of cytomegalovirus exposure and HLA in healthy donors. Profiling relied on immunoSEQ multiplex PCR, and the TCRdb table lists in-frame clones only, not all of them. This sample yields some 110,000 clones, of which about nine tenths are seen a single time; 1.5% to 2% belongs to the top ten. The specimen was PBMCs. Receptor source: a man younger than 35 in good health and CMV-seronegative.

V usage is TRBV28 and J usage is TRBJ2-5; a possible D gene is TRBD2 (5 bases). Germline CDR1 MDHEN, CDR2 SYDVKM. With 1 base removed from V and 1 base from J, the gap between germline ends came to 10 bases. CDR3 length: 15 amino acids. The CDR3 region has the DNA TGTGCCAGCAGTTTATATTCGGCGGGCCAAGAGACCCAGTACTTC. Translating gives CASSLYSAGQETQYF.

This clone was seen just once. This rearrangement joins TRBV7-9 to TRBJ2-3; possible D gene TRBD1, 5 bases. In germline, CDR1 is SEHNR, CDR2 FQNEAQ (reference sequence). The V and J ends lost 4 bases and 0 bases respectively, with 11 bases between them. The CDR3 sequence is 15 residues long. The DNA for the CDR3 is TGTGCCAGCAGCTCCAACAGGAGAAGCACAGATACGCAGTATTTT. Its translation is CASSSNRRSTDTQYF.

The chain has TRBV21-1 and TRBJ1-4; the table's TRBD1 call for D was not verified on the DNA. TRBV21-1 is a documented pseudogene. The CDR3 has 12 amino acids. CDR3 in DNA: TGTGCAGTCGGGACAGGGGATGAAAAACTGTTTTTT. Amino acid sequence: CAVGTGDEKLFF.

The chain uses TRBV29-1 and TRBJ1-1, with a possible D match to TRBD1 (5 bases). The CDR3 consists of 13 residues. CDR1 is SQVTM, CDR2 ANQGSEA, per germline. Trimming pared 4 bases from V and 6 bases from J, leaving 15 bases between. CDR3 residues: CSVAGLMISEAFF. CDR3 nucleotides: TGCAGCGTTGCGGGACTTATGATATCTGAAGCTTTCTTT.

The chain recombines TRBV6-1 with TRBJ1-4, with D perhaps TRBD1 (6 bases). Germline V gene sequence: CDR1 MNHNS, CDR2 SASEGT. CDR3 size: 16 residues. Trimming pared 1 base from V and 2 bases from J, leaving 11 bases between. The CDR3 sequence is CASSEVKGETNEKLFF. CDR3 bases: TGTGCCAGCAGTGAAGTAAAGGGGGAGACTAATGAAAAACTGTTTTTT.

The V call is TRBV7-9, the J call TRBJ2-7; D is unresolved. The CDR3 spans 13 residues. Trimming removed 1 base from V and 3 bases from J, with 7 bases in between. Germline V gene data show CDR1 as SEHNR and CDR2 as FQNEAQ (reference sequence). CDR3 DNA: TGTGCCAGCAGCTTAGTACTCGGCTACGAGCAGTACTTC. This gives the protein CASSLVLGYEQYF.

This clone was observed a handful of times. The genes are TRBV4-3 and TRBJ1-6; the match to TRBD1 covers 7 bases. The CDR3 consists of 18 residues. CDR1 is LGHNA, CDR2 YSLEER, per germline. Trimming cost V 3 bases and J 8 bases; bases outside gene matches: 16. CDR3 protein: CASSHDLTRTGWDSPLHF. Written as DNA, the CDR3 is TGCGCCAGCAGCCACGACCTAACCCGGACAGGCTGGGATTCACCCCTCCACTTT.

The chain employs TRBV28 and TRBJ1-2; D gene ambiguous. Between the trimmed V and J ends, which lost 5 bases and 3 bases, there was a span of 16 bases. CDR3 size: 15 residues. The germline CDR1 and CDR2 sequences are MDHEN and SYDVKM. CDR3 loop: CASSAHEEGHYGYTF. The CDR3 DNA reads as TGTGCCAGCAGTGCTCATGAGGAGGGCCACTATGGCTACACCTTC.

The rearrangement uses TRBV4-1 and TRBJ2-7, with 11 bases identical to TRBD2. Trimming at V came to 0 bases and at J to 3 bases, leaving 7 bases not matched to a gene. The CDR3 is 17 amino acids. CDR1 and CDR2 (germline): MGHRA, YSYEKL. CDR3: CASSQDWPSGGFYEQYF. CDR3 coding DNA: TGCGCCAGCAGCCAAGATTGGCCTAGCGGGGGGTTCTACGAGCAGTACTTC.

In this sample, this clone turned up once. The CDR3 nucleotides read TGTGCCAGCAGCCGACCCGGGACAGGGCCTCAAGAGACCCAGTACTTC. Amino acid sequence: CASSRPGTGPQETQYF. This chain links TRBV27 with TRBJ2-5; the match to TRBD1 covers 9 bases. CDR1 is MNHEY, CDR2 SMNVEV, per germline (reference sequence). Trimming cost V 6 bases and J 2 bases; bases outside gene matches: 10. The CDR3 spans 16 residues.

The rearrangement joins TRBV28 to TRBJ2-1; 10 bases map to TRBD2. Germline trimming cut 3 bases from V and 2 bases from J; bases unmatched to any gene: 7. This CDR3 comprises 17 residues. Germline V gene lookup returns CDR1 MDHEN and CDR2 SYDVKM. CDR3 DNA: TGTGCCAGCAGTTTCGGGTCTAGCGGGAGTACCTACAATGAGCAGTTCTTC. This gives the protein CASSFGSSGSTYNEQFF.

The J gene is TRBJ2-3, the V gene TRBV6-5; TRBD2 agrees at 10 bases. Germline trimming cut 7 bases from V and 6 bases from J; bases unmatched to any gene: 10. This CDR3 region has 15 residues. Germline V gene lookup returns CDR1 MNHEY and CDR2 SVGAGI. In DNA form, the CDR3 reads TGTGCCAGCACCGAAACGAGCGGGGGGGCGGATACGCAGTATTTT. This codes for CASTETSGGADTQYF.

The chain uses TRBV5-1 and TRBJ2-5; 10 bases line up with TRBD2. The CDR3 contains 15 residues. V dropped 4 bases and J dropped 5; count of bases not matched to a gene: 8. Germline CDR1 is SGHRS and CDR2 is YFSETQ. CDR3 in DNA: TGCGCCAGCAGCACCGTAGCGGGGGGAGAGGAGACCCAGTACTTC. Amino acid sequence: CASSTVAGGEETQYF.

The V call is TRBV5-1, the J call TRBJ2-1, with 8 nucleotides matching TRBD1. V gave up 2 bases and J gave up 9 bases; unmatched junction bases: 4. The CDR3 extends over 13 amino acids. Germline CDR1 reads SGHRS; CDR2 reads YFSETQ. CDR3: CASSLDRGSEQFF. The CDR3, as DNA: TGCGCCAGCAGCTTAGACAGGGGTTCTGAGCAGTTCTTC.

This chain connects TRBV7-9 to TRBJ2-2, with 10 bases lining up with TRBD1. J was trimmed by 5 bases and V by 4 bases; bases with no gene match: 10. In germline, CDR1 is SEHNR, CDR2 FQNEAQ (reference sequence). The CDR3 has 17 amino acids. Here the CDR3 reads CASSSDRQGAETGELFF. As DNA, the CDR3 is TGTGCCAGCAGCTCAGATAGACAGGGGGCCGAGACCGGGGAGCTGTTTTTT.

The chain carries TRBV28 and TRBJ1-2; a possible D gene is TRBD1 (5 bases). The germline gives CDR1 MDHEN, CDR2 SYDVKM. CDR3 length: 12 amino acids. Trimming removed 4 bases at V and 7 bases at J, with 10 bases between. Here the CDR3 reads CASSSGQGGYTF. The CDR3 nucleotides are TGTGCCAGCAGTTCCGGGCAGGGTGGCTACACCTTC.

The chain has TRBV13 and TRBJ2-7, with 9 bases aligning to TRBD1. CDR1 is PRHDT, CDR2 FYEKMQ, per germline (reference sequence). Trimming cost V 4 bases and J 3 bases; bases outside gene matches: 4. The CDR3 sequence is 14 residues long. The CDR3 coding sequence is TGTGCCAGCAGCTGGACAGGGGCGGGCTACGAGCAGTACTTC. This codes for CASSWTGAGYEQYF.

The CDR3 nucleotides are TGTGCCAGCAGTCCCGACAGCCAGGGGTGGGAGACCCAGTACTTC. This encodes CASSPDSQGWETQYF. V is TRBV5-4 and J is TRBJ2-5, with a possible D match to TRBD1 (6 bases). The CDR3 runs to 15 residues. Germline CDR1 is SGHNT and CDR2 is YYREEE (reference sequence). The V and J ends lost 5 bases and 5 bases respectively, with 19 bases between them.

The J gene is TRBJ1-1, the V gene TRBV4-3; D is undetermined. Germline V CDR1 and CDR2: LGHNA, YSLEER. V dropped 1 base and J dropped 1 base, with 4 bases sitting between them. There are 13 residues in the CDR3. The DNA for the CDR3 is TGCGCCAGCAGCCAAGGCGAGAACACTGAAGCTTTCTTT. It encodes CASSQGENTEAFF.

V usage is TRBV30 and J usage is TRBJ1-5; a possible D gene is TRBD1 (5 bases). Trimming removed 2 bases from V and 6 bases from J, with 11 bases in between. The length of the CDR3 is 13 residues. Germline CDR1 reads GTSNPN; CDR2 reads SVGIG (reference sequence). DNA for the CDR3: TGTGCCTGGAGTAAGGGGATCGGTCAGCCCCAGCATTTT. Protein sequence: CAWSKGIGQPQHF.

The rearrangement links TRBV7-7 to TRBJ2-1; 7 positions agree with TRBD2. The CDR3 contains 15 residues. CDR1 and CDR2 from the germline V gene are SSHAT and FNYEAQ (reference sequence). J was trimmed by 9 bases and V by 0 bases; bases with no gene match: 8. Here the CDR3 reads CASSLAGGPSSEQFF. The DNA for the CDR3 is TGTGCCAGCAGCTTAGCGGGAGGGCCATCGTCTGAGCAGTTCTTC.

This chain joins TRBV6-1 and TRBJ1-2; no clear D. Germline V gene lookup returns CDR1 MNHNS and CDR2 SASEGT. This CDR3 region has 13 residues. The V end was cut by 2 bases, the J end by 8 bases, with 12 bases between. The DNA for the CDR3 is TGTGCCAGCAGTGAACCGGGTATCGAGGGCTACACCTTC. Its protein is CASSEPGIEGYTF.

The chain links TRBV18 to TRBJ2-6; D is uncertain. Germline V lookup: CDR1 KGHSH, CDR2 LQKENI. The CDR3 has 18 residues. Deletions cut 1 base from V and 0 bases from J, with 13 bases between. The CDR3 loop is CASSPRPGGSSGANVLTF. In nucleotides, the CDR3 is TGTGCCAGCTCACCACGTCCGGGTGGCTCCTCTGGGGCCAACGTCCTGACTTTC.

J is TRBJ2-7 and V is TRBV7-2; 8 bases align to TRBD2. The CDR3 is made up of 15 amino acids. From germline, CDR1 is SGHTA and CDR2 FQGNSA. V shed 1 base, J shed 3 bases, and the junction held 5 bases outside the gene matches. The CDR3 spells CASSLGGGPNYEQYF. Written as DNA, the CDR3 is TGTGCCAGCAGCTTAGGCGGGGGGCCGAACTACGAGCAGTACTTC.

The CDR3 is CASSPSGETQYF. The DNA for the CDR3 is TGTGCCAGCTCACCATCGGGTGAGACCCAGTACTTC. The chain couples TRBV18 to TRBJ2-5; D is undetermined. The germline V gene encodes CDR1 KGHSH and CDR2 LQKENI. This CDR3 has 12 amino acids. The V end lost 2 bases, the J end lost 5 bases, and 6 bases lay between the germline ends.

The CDR3 DNA reads as TGTGCCAGCAGCTTAGTTACAGCGAACACCGGGGAGCTGTTTTTT. Encoded protein: CASSLVTANTGELFF. This sequence joins TRBV11-2 and TRBJ2-2, with D uncertain. V lost 1 base and J lost 0, with 6 bases in between. The CDR3 covers 15 residues. CDR1 and CDR2 from the germline V gene are SGHAT and FQNNGV.

A few counts support this clone. This chain uses TRBV6-5 with TRBJ1-2; D call uncertain. Germline values: CDR1 MNHEY, CDR2 SVGAGI. V shed 6 bases and J shed 4 bases, with 12 bases lying between them. The CDR3 contains 13 residues. This chain's CDR3 is CASRPTALYGYTF. The CDR3 DNA is TGTGCCAGCAGACCCACAGCCCTCTATGGCTACACCTTC.

This clone was observed a single time. The genes are TRBV2 and TRBJ2-1; 7 bases are a match to TRBD1. Germline V gene lookup returns CDR1 SNHLY and CDR2 FYNNEI. The CDR3 contains 15 residues. V was clipped by 4 bases and J by 4 bases; unmatched bases: 7. In DNA, the CDR3 is TGTGCCAGCAGTGGAAGGACAGGTCCGTACAATGAGCAGTTCTTC. Residues: CASSGRTGPYNEQFF.